These 2 T cell receptor beta chains were sequenced from one sample in a study of post-analysis software for immune sequencing data. General study results and limits: The five TRBV segments detected at higher frequency in patients than in controls included TRBV5-6, TRBV5-1 and TRBV20-1.

The antigens for these receptors are not known. Unique-molecular-identifier-tagged TCR beta cDNA libraries were used. Via MiXCR, TCRdb re-called the PCR reads, giving one row per CDR3 protein. The repertoire includes more than 500,000 distinct CDR3 sequences, roughly 34% of them detected once, and approximately 6% sits in the top ten. Sequencing was performed on blood. These receptor sequences come from a girl aged 2 to 17 with multiple sclerosis.

Remarks on this clonotype: A read error may account for a junction end that differs from germline. This chain links TRBV24-1 with TRBJ2-1, with 7 bases aligning to TRBD1. CDR1 and CDR2 from the germline V gene are KGHDR and SFDVKD. This CDR3 has 14 residues. CDR3 in DNA: TGTGCCACCAGCCAAGGGGGCGCGTACAAGGAGCAGTTCTTC. Its translation: CATSQGGAYKEQFF.

This clonotype has a handful of counts. The chain links TRBV29-1 to TRBJ1-5; 9 nucleotides agree with TRBD1. Germline V gene lookup returns CDR1 SQVTM and CDR2 ANQGSEA. The V gene end was trimmed by 4 bases and the J gene end by 0 bases; junction bases not matched to a gene: 10. The length of the CDR3 is 17 residues. CDR3 amino acids: CSVAPGQGPNSNQPQHF. CDR3 DNA: TGCAGCGTTGCACCGGGACAGGGTCCTAATAGCAATCAGCCCCAGCATTTT.